The present entry profiles one T cell receptor beta chain with its context. The antigen remains undetermined. Germline trimming cut 5 bases from V and 0 bases from J; bases unmatched to any gene: 1. This CDR3 has 14 residues. Germline V gene sequence: CDR1 SNHLY, CDR2 FYNNEI. These data originate in a study of T cells in Graves' hyperthyroidism and ophthalmopathy. Based on clinical symptoms, serum thyroxine and TRAb, thyroid ultrasound and orbital computed tomography, diagnoses were reached. The PBMCs studied were ones that came from roughly 11 ml fresh peripheral blood. From RNA transcripts, TCR beta CDR3 regions were amplified. An initial round of RT-PCR targeting the TCR CDR3 relied on the HTBI primer set. Each CDR3 protein is one row after TCRdb ran MiXCR on the multiplex PCR reads. The data contain some 530,000 distinct CDR3 sequences, 20% to 25% of them seen just once; the ten biggest clones take up 49%.

Study findings and constraints: Ophthalmopathy was told apart from stable hyperthyroidism by a 13 V-J model.

This TCR was sampled from a woman between 70 and 85 years old with Graves' ophthalmopathy. What was sequenced was blood. The chain has TRBV2 and TRBJ2-1, with 7 bases fitting TRBD2. The CDR3 region is CASSSGISYNEQFF. CDR3 nucleotides: TGTGCCAGCAGTAGCGGGATCTCCTACAATGAGCAGTTCTTC.